This TCR beta chain came from a study of cytomegalovirus exposure and HLA in healthy donors. As regards this clone: Its target is not known.

Method: immunoSEQ multiplex PCR; TCRdb's copy keeps in-frame clones and lacks some. Of tens of thousands of clones listed, 90% to 95% are singletons. Among the roughly 120 subjects of the validation cohort, separate from the approximately 700-subject first cohort, were the donors. Per germline, CDR1 SNHLY and CDR2 FYNNEI. V was cut by 7 bases and J by 3 bases, with 13 bases left in between. This CDR3 is 13 amino acids long. Study-wide results and limits: In the 120 or so validation repertoires, just under 95% of cluster scores exceeded 0, per a later analysis. In vitro assays verified that three CMV-associated chains recognized CMV antigens specifically. The investigators catalogued about 170 TCR beta chains as cytomegalovirus-associated.

The material sequenced was PBMCs. This sequence originates from a woman aged 25 to 39 in good health and CMV-seronegative. The chain has TRBV2 and TRBJ2-7; TRBD1 might be the D (5 bases). This CDR3 reads CASNTGRSYEQYF. CDR3 sequence (DNA): TGTGCCAGCAATACAGGCAGAAGCTACGAGCAGTACTTC.